This T cell receptor beta chain originates from a study of PD-1 blockade in classical Hodgkin lymphoma. About the research overall: Every 2 weeks, patients got 3 mg/kg intravenous nivolumab.

The patients all showed relapse after autologous stem cell transplantation, while their brentuximab vedotin exposure varied. Patients had relapsed/refractory classical Hodgkin lymphoma with complete response, partial response or progressive disease as best response. Germline-derived CDR1 and CDR2 are MGHDK and SYGVNS. This CDR3 contains 13 residues. V lost 4 bases to trimming and J lost 5 bases, with 12 bases between them. For this clone: Its antigen is still unknown.

Assay: immunoSEQ multiplex PCR; the TCRdb copy retains only in-frame clones and omits some. There are fewer than 45,000 clones in the sample; roughly 86% occur only once, and about 6% lies in the top ten. Study-level results: Baseline diversity was lower in partial responders and progressors than complete responders. Significantly greater TCR diversity emerged by C4D1 in CD4+ cells but not CD8+ cells.

The J gene is TRBJ2-7, the V gene TRBV25-1; D not resolved. The sample here was peripheral blood mononuclear cells (PBMCs), taken before the second cycle of nivolumab. The clonotype was recovered from a human donor with classical Hodgkin lymphoma. CDR3 amino acids: CASSALSWDEQYF. The CDR3 DNA follows: TGTGCCAGCAGTGCATTGTCTTGGGACGAGCAGTACTTC.